This T cell receptor beta chain was recorded in a study of PD-1 blockade in classical Hodgkin lymphoma. Study-level background: Nivolumab was administered to patients intravenously at 3 mg/kg every 2 weeks.

The data were produced by immunoSEQ multiplex PCR, yet TCRdb's version contains in-frame clones alone and is incomplete. There are some 13,000 clones in the sample; roughly 80% occur only once, and 4.1% lies in the top ten. Study-wide points: Nivolumab initiated under 1 year post-ASCT led to patient exclusion. A significant rise in TCR diversity by C4D1 was seen for CD4+ but not CD8+ cells. Similar baseline diversity was found in complete responders and newly diagnosed patients.

There was relapse after autologous stem cell transplantation in every patient, and there was variation in brentuximab vedotin exposure. As for this clone: Its antigen is still unknown.

V shed 4 bases and J 0 bases; nucleotides not matched to a gene: 3. The CDR3 totals 15 residues. CDR1 SGHNT and CDR2 YYREEE come from the germline V gene (reference sequence). The sequence came from a human donor with classical Hodgkin lymphoma. This chain uses TRBV5-4 with TRBJ1-4; 7 nucleotides agree with TRBD1. Here the sequenced sample was peripheral blood mononuclear cells (PBMCs), taken at baseline. CDR3 loop: CASSRDSSTNEKLFF. Here the CDR3 DNA reads TGTGCCAGCAGCAGGGACAGTTCAACTAATGAAAAACTGTTTTTT.